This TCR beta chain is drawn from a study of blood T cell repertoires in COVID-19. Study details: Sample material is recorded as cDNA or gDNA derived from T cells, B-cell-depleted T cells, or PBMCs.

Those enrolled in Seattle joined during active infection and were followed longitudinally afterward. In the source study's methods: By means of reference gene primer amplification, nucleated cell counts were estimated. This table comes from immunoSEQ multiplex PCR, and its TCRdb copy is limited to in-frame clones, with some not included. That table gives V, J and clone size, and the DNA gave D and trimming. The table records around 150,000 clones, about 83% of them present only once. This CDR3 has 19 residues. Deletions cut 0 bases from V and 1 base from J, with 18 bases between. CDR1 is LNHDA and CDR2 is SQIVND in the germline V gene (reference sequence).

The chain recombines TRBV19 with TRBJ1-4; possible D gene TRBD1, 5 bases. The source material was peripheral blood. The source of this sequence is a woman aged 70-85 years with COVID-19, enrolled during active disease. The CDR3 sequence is CASSIDLGQDKETNEKLFF. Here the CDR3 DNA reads TGTGCCAGTAGTATAGATTTGGGCCAGGACAAAGAAACTAATGAAAAACTGTTTTTT. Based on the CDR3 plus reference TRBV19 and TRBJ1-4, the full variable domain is DGGITQSPKYLFRKEGQNVTLSCEQNLNHDAMYWYRQDPGQGLRLIYYSQIVNDFQKGDIAEGYSVSREKKESFPLTVTSAQKNPTAFYLCASSIDLGQDKETNEKLFFGSGTQLSVL.